A selection of T cell receptor beta chains follows, all from one sample in a study of cytomegalovirus exposure and HLA in healthy donors. Sequencing was performed with immunoSEQ multiplex PCR; in TCRdb, only in-frame clones are kept and a portion is missing. The data contain some 89,000 clones, around 84% of them seen just once; the ten biggest clones take up 4.1%. The sequencing input was PBMCs. The receptor source for this set is a woman between 40 and 55 years old in good health and CMV-seropositive. The CDR3 runs from the conserved cysteine through the conserved F or W.

V gene: TRBV19; J gene: TRBJ1-1; CDR3 protein: CASVKLTNTEAFF
V gene: TRBV6-5; J gene: TRBJ2-1; CDR3 protein: CASSQFGPYNEQFF
V gene: TRBV27; J gene: TRBJ2-1; CDR3 protein: CASSLSGRYYNEQFF
V gene: TRBV27; J gene: TRBJ2-7; CDR3 protein: CASSPTGGPYEQYF
V gene: TRBV6-4; J gene: TRBJ1-5; CDR3 protein: CASSDGLQHF
V gene: TRBV5-1; J gene: TRBJ1-6; CDR3 protein: CASSGGQDNSPLHF
V gene: TRBV25-1; J gene: -; CDR3 protein: CASSETSDQGCEQYF
V gene: TRBV29-1; J gene: TRBJ1-2; CDR3 protein: CSVDPQGHYGYTF
V gene: TRBV6-1; J gene: TRBJ2-2; CDR3 protein: CASSVTLAVDAGELFF
V gene: TRBV28; J gene: TRBJ2-1; CDR3 protein: CASSLLADLSYNEQFF
V gene: TRBV5-1; J gene: TRBJ1-2; CDR3 protein: CASSLGIGGYTF
V gene: TRBV7-6; J gene: TRBJ1-1; CDR3 protein: CASSPHIEQGVGAFF
V gene: TRBV5-1; J gene: TRBJ2-3; CDR3 protein: CASSPAFLAGGVPDTQYF
V gene: TRBV5-1; J gene: TRBJ1-3; CDR3 protein: CASSRDETASGNTIYF
V gene: TRBV27; J gene: TRBJ2-7; CDR3 protein: CASSSLTGTSGTYEQYF
V gene: TRBV5-1; J gene: TRBJ1-5; CDR3 protein: CASSLSGDQPQHF
V gene: TRBV6-6; J gene: TRBJ1-2; CDR3 protein: CASNKGLFGYTF
V gene: TRBV28; J gene: TRBJ1-2; CDR3 protein: CASSLTDYGYTF
V gene: TRBV7-6; J gene: TRBJ2-7; CDR3 protein: CASRRLADSSYEQYF
V gene: TRBV19; J gene: TRBJ2-1; CDR3 protein: CASSNRDRGGNEQFF
V gene: TRBV5-4; J gene: TRBJ2-3; CDR3 protein: CASSSRLAGGTDTQYF
V gene: TRBV5-1; J gene: TRBJ1-5; CDR3 protein: CASSFEAGDQPQHF
V gene: TRBV14; J gene: TRBJ1-1; CDR3 protein: CASSQVTEFTEAFF
V gene: TRBV6-6; J gene: TRBJ2-7; CDR3 protein: CASSYPGTGRDEQYF
V gene: TRBV9; J gene: TRBJ2-1; CDR3 protein: CASSPRLVGASSEQFF
V gene: TRBV19; J gene: TRBJ2-2; CDR3 protein: CASSIVQGRELFF